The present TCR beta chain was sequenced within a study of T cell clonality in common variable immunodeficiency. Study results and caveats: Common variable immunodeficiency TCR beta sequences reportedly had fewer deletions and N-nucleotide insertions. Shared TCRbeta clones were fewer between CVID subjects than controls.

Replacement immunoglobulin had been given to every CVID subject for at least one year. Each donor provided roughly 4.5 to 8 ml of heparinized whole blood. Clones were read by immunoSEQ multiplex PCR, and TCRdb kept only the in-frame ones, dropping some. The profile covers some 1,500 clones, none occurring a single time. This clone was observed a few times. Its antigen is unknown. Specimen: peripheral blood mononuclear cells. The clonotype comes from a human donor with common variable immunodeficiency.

Incomplete CDR3 DNA: TGTGCCAGCAGCCCAGGGTCCGGCACAGATACG. As protein: CASSPGSGTDT. The CDR3 in full is CASSPGSGTDTQYF. V usage is TRBV7-3 and J usage is TRBJ2-3; D might be TRBD1 (5 bases). Sequencing ends 3 residues short of the CDR3 end; the germline J gene provides the rest. The CDR3 contains 14 residues. The germline V and J ends were trimmed by 5 bases and 1 base, with 10 bases remaining between them. CDR1 and CDR2 from the germline V gene are SGHTA and FQGTGA.